This TCR beta chain is from a study of shared clonotypes between healthy human individuals (dated by TCRdb to about 2020). As for the study more broadly: Three men and two women, aged 18 to 49 years, made up the cohort. For each donor, three plates each were used for CD4 naive and CD4 memory, two plates were used for CD8 naive, and one plate was used for CD8 memory. Blood TCR repertoires of a handful of healthy adults were deeply sequenced to estimate repertoire size and the extent of clonotype sharing between individuals. To increase sequencing depth and limit assay-specific biases, different laboratories used diverse techniques to prepare libraries and sequence TCR repertoires. Per donor, leukapheresis produced somewhere between about 0.94 and 10 billion PBMCs.

This clone appeared a single time. No cognate antigen has been identified for it. No base-level quality is on record; no much larger clone is a single base apart. The V and J ends are trimmed by 5 bases and 0 bases, leaving 14 bases between them. The germline V gene yields MGHRA for CDR1 and YSYEKL for CDR2. The CDR3 spans 16 residues, from the cysteine through the phenylalanine. The CDR3 DNA has 48 bases and is translated from base 1. The donors were healthy, HIV-negative adults who had no recently reported acute infections or vaccinations. Every donor was a Caucasian adult living in Nashville, Tennessee, USA. Magnetic negative selection was used to enrich CD4+ T cells, after which naive cells were positively selected on CD45RA and the negative fraction became the memory subset. Blood was obtained by leukapheresis, after which PBMCs were separated by Ficoll-Histopaque density gradient centrifugation and cryopreserved in liquid nitrogen vapor phase. Analytical flow cytometry was used to check the purity and quantity of each magnetically sorted T cell population. Each sorted fraction had its genomic DNA isolated and then quantified by UV absorbance on a Nanodrop 2000c.

TCR CDR3 regions were amplified from genomic DNA by multiplex PCR using the deep immunoSEQ assay. For each cell subset, the extracted genomic DNA was distributed evenly across all wells of several immunoSEQ 96-well plates, and each plate served as one replicate. For sorted subsets, each replicate PCR was loaded with around 220 ng genomic DNA, equivalent to approximately 33,000 T cell genomes. The purified libraries were quantified using a Qubit 3.0 fluorometer, sized with a Bioanalyzer 2100, and then quantified again using the KAPA Library Quantification kit. Every immunoSEQ 96-well plate was sequenced on a dedicated single-read 150-cycle Illumina NextSeq 550 flow cell. Regarding the original processing steps: Because the immunoSEQ output included only junctional sequences and no quality scores, the filtering could not be the same as the filtering used for full-length reads. Sequences were annotated with PyIR, a Python wrapper for IgBLAST v1.9, using IMGT germline references to assign V/J genes and CDR3. Reads were removed for weak V/J assignments (E-value above 1e-6), missing CDR3, stop codons, out-of-frame junctions, or ambiguous translated residues. V3J clonotypes were defined as sequences sharing the same inferred V gene, J gene, and CDR3 amino acid sequence. Percentage overlap between repertoires was computed as shared unique clonotypes divided by the size of the smaller repertoire. RTK rarefaction, the Chao1 estimator, and Recon v2.1 estimates of unobserved clonotypes were used to assess repertoire richness. Generation probabilities were computed with OLGA for all TCRbeta clonotypes obtained by the gDNA method from four donors. Imported from immuneACCESS, the table was reduced by TCRdb to in-frame sequences with V and J called. These copies leave out some clones; in studies compared against another copy, an unresolved V gene accounts for under half, and the cause of the remainder is not known. Clone size and V and J calls were adopted from that table, with D and trimming inferred from the DNA. The sample yields hundreds of thousands of clones; about 95% were counted once. The biggest ten clones account for approximately 0.06% of the sample.

What the authors observed across the whole study: Incomplete sequencing was indicated by rarefaction of sorted-subset datasets, despite the large sequencing depth. Compared with non-shared clonotypes, clonotypes shared by all four sorted-subset donors had higher generation probabilities. Pairwise subsampling led to the expectation that sequencing depth would affect the degree of clonotype sharing among donors. Approximately 4.8% of naive CD4, 3.5% of naive CD8, about 2.4% of memory CD4, and about 0.4% of memory CD8 clonotypes were shared across several donors. Sampling was restricted to blood, and TCR repertoires in tissues likely differ from the TCR repertoires found in blood. Estimated clonotype richness was generally larger for naive than for memory subsets. The small number of donors limited the genetic and exposure-history diversity represented.

The V and J genes are TRBV4-1 and TRBJ2-1; the D element might be TRBD1 or TRBD2, as each aligns at 5 bases. The sequenced sample consisted of naive CD4+ T cells sorted from blood. Reading the label with the study, this specimen's cell subset or site is: CD45RA+ positively selected. The TCR comes from a woman aged 30 to 39 in good health. The sequenced DNA is TGCGCCAGCAGCAAGGGGAGTGTCAGCTCCTACAATGAGCAGTTCTTC. The resulting protein is CASSKGSVSSYNEQFF.